This T cell receptor beta chain was captured in a study of CD8+ T cells in alopecia areata. RNA was extracted and reverse transcribed into cDNA as the sequencing template. Using immunoSEQ multiplex PCR, the repertoire was profiled, and TCRdb retains in-frame clones only, with some absent. The sample records approximately 140,000 clones, 80% to 90% being singletons. Per the germline V gene, CDR1 is MDHEN and CDR2 is SYDVKM. V lost 3 bases to trimming and J lost 3 bases, with 6 bases between them. The CDR3 sequence is 12 residues long. The TCR originated in a human donor with alopecia areata. The specimen comprised CD8+ T cells sorted from blood, sampled at week 0. This chain joins TRBV28 and TRBJ2-7, with D unclear. The CDR3 DNA reads TGTGCCAGCAGTTTCGGTAGCTACGAGCAGTACTTC. It specifies CASSFGSYEQYF. Filled out from reference TRBV28 and TRBJ2-7, the complete variable domain reads DVKVTQSSRYLVKRTGEKVFLECVQDMDHENMFWYRQDPGLGLRLIYFSYDVKMKEKGDIPEGYSVSREKKERFSLILESASTNQTSMYLCASSFGSYEQYFGPGTRLTVT.